One TCR beta chain is described in this entry. The sample belongs to a study of blood T cell repertoires in COVID-19. Study-level information: The United States, Italy and Spain provided the acute and convalescent COVID-19 samples. Nucleic acid was either cDNA or gDNA, and it came from T cells, B-cell-depleted T cells, or PBMCs.

TCRdb keeps only in-frame clones here, not all; method: immunoSEQ multiplex PCR. Counted here are under 130,000 clones, roughly 76% occurring once; the ten biggest clones make up 8.5% to 9.5%. With 1 base removed from V and 4 bases from J, the gap between germline ends came to 9 bases. The germline CDR1 and CDR2 sequences are SGHDT and YYEEEE. There are 14 residues in the CDR3. The clonotype was recovered from a woman aged 70-85 years with acute or convalescent COVID-19. The chain recombines TRBV5-6 with TRBJ1-5; no firm D call. The sequenced sample was peripheral blood. The CDR3 sequence: CASSLYYGNQPQHF. As DNA, the CDR3 is TGTGCCAGCAGCTTGTACTATGGGAATCAGCCCCAGCATTTT.